Below, 11 T cell receptor beta chains from the same sample are listed, as sequenced in a study of T cell responses to AZD1222 COVID-19 vaccine. Libraries were prepared by immunoSEQ multiplex PCR; TCRdb keeps only in-frame clonotypes and omits some of them. This repertoire shows 110,000 to 150,000 clones, around nine tenths found once; its top ten account for over 1.5%. This material consisted of peripheral blood, taken on day 0 of AZD1222 vaccination. The source is an adult in good health.

The V and J genes are TRBV12-3 or TRBV12-4 and TRBJ1-2, with D possibly TRBD1 on 6 matching bases. The germline V and J ends were trimmed by 2 bases and 5 bases, with 6 bases remaining between them. The CDR3 extends over 12 amino acids. The CDR3, as DNA: TGTGCCAGCAGTTTAAGGGGGTATGGCTACACCTTC. It specifies CASSLRGYGYTF.

This chain joins TRBV5-1 and TRBJ1-1; 9 bases align to TRBD1. Trimming took 5 bases from V and 1 from J; bases not matched to a gene: 12. Germline V gives CDR1 SGHRS, CDR2 YFSETQ. The CDR3 contains 17 residues. The CDR3 is CASRPRIPGQGNTEAFF. The CDR3 DNA reads as TGCGCCAGCAGACCAAGAATACCGGGACAGGGGAACACTGAAGCTTTCTTT.

About this clone itself: The junction and the germline gene differ at one end; a read error may be behind it. The same CDR3 is also encoded by other DNA sequences in this sample. The J gene is TRBJ2-7, the V gene TRBV18; D perhaps matches TRBD1 (5 bases). The CDR3 loop spans 15 amino acids. Germline CDR1 KGHSH, CDR2 LQKENI. The chain's CDR3 is CASSPPAWGVYEQYF. CDR3 nucleotides: TGTGCCAGCTCACCACCTGCCTGGGGCGTATACGAGCAGTACTTT.

On this clone: Other DNA sequences of this sample code for an identical CDR3. The chain links TRBV19 to TRBJ2-7; 7 positions agree with TRBD2. This CDR3 has 13 residues. Germline values: CDR1 LNHDA, CDR2 SQIVND (reference sequence). The V and J ends lost 1 base and 3 bases, in that order; junction bases with no gene match: 0. CDR3 nucleotides: TGTGCCAGTAGTATAGGGACTAGCTACGAGCAGTACTTC. This gives the protein CASSIGTSYEQYF.

The genes are TRBV7-6 and TRBJ2-2, with D unclear. The CDR3 length is 14 residues. CDR1 is SGHVS and CDR2 is FNYEAQ in the germline V gene. Trimming left V 5 bases short and J 1 base short, with 8 bases between. CDR3: CASSLSRNTGELFF. Here the CDR3 DNA reads TGTGCCAGCAGCCTTAGCCGGAACACCGGGGAGCTGTTTTTT.

The V call is TRBV20-1, the J call TRBJ1-2, with D unclear. The CDR3 contains 11 residues. V lost 1 base and J 8 bases, leaving 8 bases between the germline ends. Germline CDR1 DFQATT, CDR2 SNEGSKA (reference sequence). CDR3 DNA sequence: TGCAGTGCTAGAGTCGTAGCGGGCTACACCTTC. The encoded protein is CSARVVAGYTF.

V and J are TRBV7-2 and TRBJ1-1, with 9 bases aligning to TRBD1. From germline, CDR1 is SGHTA and CDR2 FQGNSA. The junction had 6 bases not matched to a gene; V was cut back by 4 bases and J by 6 bases. The CDR3 length is 14 residues. CDR3 sequence: CASSYRTGEAEAFF. The CDR3 bases are TGTGCCAGCAGCTATCGGACAGGGGAGGCTGAAGCTTTCTTT.

V is TRBV3-1 (or the pseudogene TRBV3-2) and J is TRBJ2-2, with a possible D match to TRBD1 (5 bases). Germline-derived CDR1 and CDR2 are LGHDT and YNNKEL (reference sequence). Between the trimmed V and J ends, which lost 7 bases and 10 bases, there was a span of 13 bases. The CDR3 runs to 12 residues. The CDR3 region has the DNA TGTGCCAGCATTTCCGGACACGAGGAGCTGTTTTTT. The encoded protein is CASISGHEELFF.

This clone appeared once. The rearrangement joins TRBV29-1 to TRBJ1-5; no definite D call. Germline V gene lookup returns CDR1 SQVTM and CDR2 ANQGSEA. The CDR3 is 12 amino acids. Trimming pared 6 bases from V and 2 bases from J, leaving 8 bases between. This chain's CDR3 is CSVGSGNQPQHF. For the CDR3, the DNA is TGCAGCGTAGGGTCCGGCAATCAGCCCCAGCATTTT. Full variable domain (remainder filled in from reference TRBV29-1 and TRBJ1-5): SAVISQKPSRDICQRGTSLTIQCQVDSQVTMMFWYRQQPGQSLTLIATANQGSEATYESGFVIDKFPISRPNLTFSTLTVSNMSPEDSSIYLCSVGSGNQPQHFGDGTRLSIL.

The gene calls are TRBV7-9 and TRBJ2-1; weak D call: TRBD2 (6 bases). V lost 1 base and J 2 bases, leaving 12 bases between the germline ends. The CDR3 sequence is 16 residues long. The germline V gene encodes CDR1 SEHNR and CDR2 FQNEAQ (reference sequence). The CDR3 nucleotides are TGTGCCAGCAGCTTAGGTCGGGAGAGAACCTACAATGAGCAGTTCTTC. It codes for CASSLGRERTYNEQFF.

This clone has only a few counts. The chain couples TRBV2 to TRBJ1-2; 9 bases line up with TRBD1. V shed 7 bases and J 1 base; nucleotides not matched to a gene: 4. The CDR3 contains 14 residues. Germline assignment: CDR1 SNHLY and CDR2 FYNNEI. The DNA of the CDR3 is TGTGCCAGCATGGGACAGGGAGGTAACTATGGCTACACCTTC. Translating gives CASMGQGGNYGYTF.